The present T cell receptor (beta chain) was sequenced within a study of blood T cell repertoires in COVID-19. Study background: Both acute and convalescent COVID-19 samples were obtained from the United States, Italy and Spain. Sources were T cells, B-cell-depleted T cells, or PBMCs; the material itself was cDNA or gDNA.

Germline-derived CDR1 and CDR2 are PRHDT and FYEKMQ (reference sequence). The ends were cut back, 4 bases at V and 2 bases at J, with 8 bases in the middle. There are 13 residues in the CDR3. Authors' data handling: Researchers report that nucleated cell counts were estimated from reference gene primer amplification. The method was immunoSEQ multiplex PCR; TCRdb's version includes in-frame clones alone and lacks a portion of them. The V and J calls and clone size come from that table; D and trimming were worked out from the DNA. The sample lists 90,000 to 120,000 clones; roughly 84% were seen once. The clonotype comes from a human donor in a cohort sampled during active COVID-19. The specimen sequenced was peripheral blood. The genes are TRBV13 and TRBJ1-2, with a possible D match to TRBD1 (5 bases). In nucleotides, the CDR3 is TGTGCCAGCAGCTCCCGGGGGAACTATGGCTACACCTTC. Translation gives CASSSRGNYGYTF.